Included here is one TCR beta chain sequence, with context. Coverage ceases 3 residues before the CDR3 finishes, and the germline J gene fills in the end. Repertoires were generated with immunoSEQ multiplex PCR, while TCRdb's copy carries only in-frame clones and drops some. The record lists roughly 18,000 clones, of which the ten most abundant hold about an eighth. Germline values: CDR1 GTSNPN, CDR2 SVGIG (reference sequence). This CDR3 spans 11 amino acids. Trimming removed 7 bases at V and 7 bases at J, with 10 bases between. All donors had a single incident cervical HPV16 infection, not prevalent. The sample is drawn from a study of T cells in women clearing cervical HPV infection.

V gene TRBV30 combines with J gene TRBJ1-4; D not certain. Sequencing was carried out using blood buffy coat. The receptor was derived from a woman between 18 and 69 years old with a cervical HPV16 infection that either progressed to CIN3+ or cleared (not recorded which). The chain's CDR3 is CAYKSGEKLFF. The sequenced part of the CDR3 DNA is TGTGCCTACAAGAGCGGTGAAAAA. The entire variable domain, with the rest obtained from reference TRBV30 and TRBJ1-4, is as follows: SQTIHQWPATLVQPVGSPLSLECTVEGTSNPNLYWYRQAAGRGLQLLFYSVGIGQISSEVPQNLSASRPQDRQFILSSKKLLLSDSGFYLCAYKSGEKLFFGSGTQLSVL.